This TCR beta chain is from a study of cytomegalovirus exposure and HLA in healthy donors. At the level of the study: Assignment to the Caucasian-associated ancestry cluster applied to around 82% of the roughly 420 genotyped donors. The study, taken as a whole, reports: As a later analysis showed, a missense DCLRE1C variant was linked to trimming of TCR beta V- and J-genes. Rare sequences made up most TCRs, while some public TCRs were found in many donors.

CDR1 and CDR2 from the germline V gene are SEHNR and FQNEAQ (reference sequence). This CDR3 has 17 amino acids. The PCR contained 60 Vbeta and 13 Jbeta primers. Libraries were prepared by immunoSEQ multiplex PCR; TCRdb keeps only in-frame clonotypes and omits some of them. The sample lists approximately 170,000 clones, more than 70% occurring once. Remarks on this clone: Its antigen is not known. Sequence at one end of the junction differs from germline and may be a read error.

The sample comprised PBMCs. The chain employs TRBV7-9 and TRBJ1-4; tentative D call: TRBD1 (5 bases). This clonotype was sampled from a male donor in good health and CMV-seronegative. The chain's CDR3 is CSSSTRQFGGVNEKLFF. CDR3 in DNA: TGTTCCAGCAGCACCCGACAGTTTGGCGGGGTTAATGAAAAACTGTTTTTT.